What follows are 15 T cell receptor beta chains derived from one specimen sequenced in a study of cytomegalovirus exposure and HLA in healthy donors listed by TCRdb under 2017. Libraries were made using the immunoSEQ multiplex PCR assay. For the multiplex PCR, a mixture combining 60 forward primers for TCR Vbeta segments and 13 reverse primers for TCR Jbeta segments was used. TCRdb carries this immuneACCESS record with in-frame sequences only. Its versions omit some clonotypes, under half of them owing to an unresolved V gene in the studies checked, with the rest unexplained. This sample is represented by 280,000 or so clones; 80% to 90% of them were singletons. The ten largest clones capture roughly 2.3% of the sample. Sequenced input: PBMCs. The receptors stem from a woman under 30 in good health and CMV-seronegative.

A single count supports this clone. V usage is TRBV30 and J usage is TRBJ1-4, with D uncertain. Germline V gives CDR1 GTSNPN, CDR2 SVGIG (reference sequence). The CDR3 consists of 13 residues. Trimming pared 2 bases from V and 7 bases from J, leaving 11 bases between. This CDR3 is CAWSWGEGEKLFF. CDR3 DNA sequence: TGTGCCTGGAGTTGGGGTGAGGGTGAAAAACTGTTTTTT.

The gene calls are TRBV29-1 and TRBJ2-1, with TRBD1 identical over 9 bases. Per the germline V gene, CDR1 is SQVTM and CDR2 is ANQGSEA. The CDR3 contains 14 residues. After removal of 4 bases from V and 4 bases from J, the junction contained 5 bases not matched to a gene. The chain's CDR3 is CSVAQGASYNEQFF. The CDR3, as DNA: TGCAGCGTTGCACAGGGGGCTTCGTACAATGAGCAGTTCTTC.

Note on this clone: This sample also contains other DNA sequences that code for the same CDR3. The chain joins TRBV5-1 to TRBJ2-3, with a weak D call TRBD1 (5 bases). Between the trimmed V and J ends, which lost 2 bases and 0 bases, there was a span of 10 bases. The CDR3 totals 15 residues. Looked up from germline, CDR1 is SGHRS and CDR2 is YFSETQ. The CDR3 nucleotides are TGCGCCAGCAGCTTAGGACAAGGAAGCACAGATACGCAGTATTTT. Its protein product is CASSLGQGSTDTQYF.

The CDR3 DNA is TGTGCCAGCAGCGAACACGACAGGACGGGAGAGACCCAGTACTTC. Its translation: CASSEHDRTGETQYF. The chain joins TRBV9 to TRBJ2-5, with TRBD1 as a possible D gene (6 bases). Per germline, CDR1 SGDLS and CDR2 YYNGEE. The CDR3 spans 15 residues. V lost 3 bases and J 4 bases, leaving 16 bases between the germline ends.

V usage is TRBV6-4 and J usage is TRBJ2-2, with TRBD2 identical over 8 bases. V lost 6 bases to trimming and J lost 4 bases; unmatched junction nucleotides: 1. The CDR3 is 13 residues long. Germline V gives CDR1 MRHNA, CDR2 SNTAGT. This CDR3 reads CASSGTSTGELFF. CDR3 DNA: TGTGCCAGCAGCGGGACTAGCACCGGGGAGCTGTTTTTT.

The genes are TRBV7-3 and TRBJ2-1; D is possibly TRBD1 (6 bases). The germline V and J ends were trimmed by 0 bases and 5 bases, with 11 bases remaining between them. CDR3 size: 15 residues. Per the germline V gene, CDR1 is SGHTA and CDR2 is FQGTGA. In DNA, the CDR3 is TGTGCCAGCAGCTTAACCCTAGGACAGCACAATGAGCAGTTCTTC. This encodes CASSLTLGQHNEQFF.

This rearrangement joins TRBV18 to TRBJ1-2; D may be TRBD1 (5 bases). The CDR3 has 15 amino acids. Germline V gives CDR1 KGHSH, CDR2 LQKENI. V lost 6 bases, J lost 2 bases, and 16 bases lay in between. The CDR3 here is CASSAGGPLNYGYTF. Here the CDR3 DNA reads TGTGCCAGCTCGGCGGGGGGACCGTTAAACTATGGCTACACCTTC.

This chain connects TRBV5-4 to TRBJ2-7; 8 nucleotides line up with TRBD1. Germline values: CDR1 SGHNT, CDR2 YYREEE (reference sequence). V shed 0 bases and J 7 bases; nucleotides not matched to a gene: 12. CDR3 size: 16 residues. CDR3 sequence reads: CASSLARDRTVGEQYF. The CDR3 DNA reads TGTGCCAGCAGCTTGGCCCGGGACAGGACCGTCGGGGAGCAGTACTTC.

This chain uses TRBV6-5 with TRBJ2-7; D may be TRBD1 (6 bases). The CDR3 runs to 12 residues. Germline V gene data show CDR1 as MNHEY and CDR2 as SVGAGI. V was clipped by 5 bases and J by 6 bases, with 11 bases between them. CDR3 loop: CASSATGFEQYF. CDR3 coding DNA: TGTGCCAGCAGTGCAACAGGGTTCGAGCAGTACTTC.

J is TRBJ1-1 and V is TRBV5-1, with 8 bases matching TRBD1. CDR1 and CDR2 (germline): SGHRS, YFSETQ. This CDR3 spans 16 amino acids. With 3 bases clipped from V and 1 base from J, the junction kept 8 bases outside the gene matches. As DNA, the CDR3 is TGCGCCAGCAGCTGGGGGCAGGGGGCTAAGAACACTGAAGCTTTCTTT. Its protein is CASSWGQGAKNTEAFF.

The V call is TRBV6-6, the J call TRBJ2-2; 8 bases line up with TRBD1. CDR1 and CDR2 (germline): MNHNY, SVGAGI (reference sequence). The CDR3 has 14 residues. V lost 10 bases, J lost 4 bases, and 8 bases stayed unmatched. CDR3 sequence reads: CATRGPWVTGELFF. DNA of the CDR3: TGTGCCACCAGGGGGCCATGGGTCACCGGGGAGCTGTTTTTT.

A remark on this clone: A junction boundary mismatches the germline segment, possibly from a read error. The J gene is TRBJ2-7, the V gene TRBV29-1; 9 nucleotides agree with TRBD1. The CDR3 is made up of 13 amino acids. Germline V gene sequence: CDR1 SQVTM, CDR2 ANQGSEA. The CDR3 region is CSVEGTGRYEQYF. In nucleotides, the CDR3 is TGCAGCGTGGAAGGGACAGGGCGGTACGAGCAGTACTTC.

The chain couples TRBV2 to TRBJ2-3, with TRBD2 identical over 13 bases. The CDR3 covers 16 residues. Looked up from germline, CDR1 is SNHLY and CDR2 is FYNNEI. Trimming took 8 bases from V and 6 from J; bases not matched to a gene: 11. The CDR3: CASGDLWTSGGDTQYF. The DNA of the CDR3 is TGTGCCAGCGGGGATCTATGGACTAGCGGGGGTGATACGCAGTATTTT.

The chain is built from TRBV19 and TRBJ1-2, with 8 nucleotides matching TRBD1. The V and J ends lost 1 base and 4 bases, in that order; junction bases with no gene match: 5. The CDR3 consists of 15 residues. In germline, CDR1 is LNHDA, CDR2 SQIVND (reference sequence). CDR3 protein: CASSIAGQAFYGYTF. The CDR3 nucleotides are TGTGCCAGTAGTATAGCGGGACAGGCTTTCTATGGCTACACCTTC.

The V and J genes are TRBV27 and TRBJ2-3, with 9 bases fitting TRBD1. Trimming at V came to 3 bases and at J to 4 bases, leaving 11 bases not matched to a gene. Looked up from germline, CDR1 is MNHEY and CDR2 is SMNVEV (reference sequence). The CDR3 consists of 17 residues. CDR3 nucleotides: TGTGCCAGCAGTTTGCCTTCGACAGGGGGAGGCGCAGATACGCAGTATTTT. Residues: CASSLPSTGGGADTQYF.